The rows below give T cell receptor beta chains drawn from one sample of a study of radiation and T cells in renal cell carcinoma. TCRdb's copy holds only in-frame clones and misses some; the assay was immunoSEQ multiplex PCR. The sample contains about 86,000 clones, around four fifths of which appear only once. The specimen was blood, collected from a patient whose treatment included radiotherapy and nephrectomy. The receptors stem from a man aged 45-60 years with renal cell carcinoma. The conserved cysteine and the conserved F or W are not part of the CDR3 here.

j_gene: TRBJ2-3
v_gene: TRBV7-9
CDR3aa: ASSYSIEDTQY

j_gene: TRBJ1-1
v_gene: TRBV2
CDR3aa: ASSRQGYLSEAF

j_gene: TRBJ2-5
v_gene: TRBV6-5
CDR3aa: ASSYGGYETQY

j_gene: TRBJ2-7
v_gene: TRBV7-7
CDR3aa: ASSLGQDSYEQY

j_gene: TRBJ2-6
v_gene: TRBV4-2
CDR3aa: ASSQLQGSGANVLT

j_gene: TRBJ2-7
v_gene: TRBV30
CDR3aa: AWSPGTATYEQY

j_gene: TRBJ2-5
v_gene: TRBV10-3
CDR3aa: ATGVQQETQY

j_gene: TRBJ2-5
v_gene: TRBV5-1
CDR3aa: ASSLAEQETQY

j_gene: TRBJ1-2
v_gene: TRBV6-1
CDR3aa: ASRTTGEEGYT

j_gene: TRBJ1-1
v_gene: TRBV5-1
CDR3aa: ASSLATSVNTEAF

j_gene: TRBJ2-7
v_gene: TRBV5-1
CDR3aa: ASSLGTSGGYEQY

j_gene: TRBJ2-7
v_gene: TRBV28
CDR3aa: ASTGQGVYEQY

j_gene: TRBJ2-2
v_gene: TRBV10-2
CDR3aa: ASTLGTANTGELF

j_gene: TRBJ1-4
v_gene: TRBV25-1
CDR3aa: ASSVGGARLEKLF

j_gene: TRBJ1-6
v_gene: TRBV19
CDR3aa: ASRENRISPLH